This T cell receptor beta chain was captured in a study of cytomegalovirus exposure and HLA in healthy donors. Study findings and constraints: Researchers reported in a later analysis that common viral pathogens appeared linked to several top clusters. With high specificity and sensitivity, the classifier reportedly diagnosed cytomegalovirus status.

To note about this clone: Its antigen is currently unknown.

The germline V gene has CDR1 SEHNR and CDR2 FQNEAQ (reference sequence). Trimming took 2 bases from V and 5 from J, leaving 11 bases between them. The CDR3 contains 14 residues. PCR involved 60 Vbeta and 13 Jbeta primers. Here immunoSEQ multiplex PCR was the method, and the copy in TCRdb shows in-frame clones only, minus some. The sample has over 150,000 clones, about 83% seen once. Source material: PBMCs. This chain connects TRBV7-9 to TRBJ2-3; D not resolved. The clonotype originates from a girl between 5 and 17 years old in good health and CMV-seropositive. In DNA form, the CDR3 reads TGTGCCAGCAGCTTACGCTCGACACAAGATACGCAGTATTTT. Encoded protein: CASSLRSTQDTQYF. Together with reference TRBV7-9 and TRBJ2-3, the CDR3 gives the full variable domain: DTGVSQNPRHKITKRGQNVTFRCDPISEHNRLYWYRQTLGQGPEFLTYFQNEAQLEKSRLLSDRFSAERPKGSFSTLEIQRTEQGDSAMYLCASSLRSTQDTQYFGPGTRLTVL.